This T cell receptor beta chain came from a study of T cell responses to AZD1222 COVID-19 vaccine. Here immunoSEQ multiplex PCR was the method, and the copy in TCRdb shows in-frame clones only, minus some. The sample contains roughly 180,000 clones, around 90% of which appear only once. General observations from the study: Seropositive AZD1222 recipients at baseline numbered only five to seven. The study found vaccine-associated CD4 TCRs spanning spike, dominant at 160-218 and 743-854. The donor group comprised mostly white British people and more females; the analysis possibly underestimated clonal diversity.

A remark on this clone: Its antigen is not known.

Germline V gene data show CDR1 as MNHEY and CDR2 as SMNVEV (reference sequence). This CDR3 spans 14 amino acids. V was clipped by 5 bases and J by 8 bases; unmatched bases: 11. Pooling of second doses given at about 4 or about 12 weeks was done. This chain joins TRBV27 and TRBJ1-2, with 7 bases that match TRBD1. The TCR sequence derives from an adult who received the AZD1222 COVID-19 vaccine. Sequencing used peripheral blood, obtained 28 days after the second AZD1222 dose. The CDR3 DNA follows: TGTGCCAGCAGTCCCAGGGGGGTGGGCTGGGGCTACACCTTC. Amino acid sequence: CASSPRGVGWGYTF.